A single sample is the source of the 9 T cell receptor beta chains below, sequenced in a study of T cells expressing NK-cell markers. TCRdb re-called the 5' RACE reads and catalogs CDR3 proteins one per entry, DNA excluded. Recorded for this sample: about 3,400 distinct CDR3 sequences. Input material: blood T cells: a sorted CD56 or NKG2C T cell subset, CD4+ or CD8+ T cells, or bulk PBMC T cells (not recorded which). These receptor sequences come from a man aged 18-75 years in good health.

The rearrangement links TRBV7-8 to TRBJ2-1; TCRdb lists TRBD2, though no DNA is available to test this call. The CDR3 has 13 amino acids. CDR1 SGHVS and CDR2 FQNEAQ come from the germline V gene. CDR3 region: CASSYRLVIEQFF.

This chain joins TRBV2 and TRBJ2-1; TCRdb's D call of TRBD1 is untestable without DNA. Germline V gene data show CDR1 as SNHLY and CDR2 as FYNNEI. The CDR3 contains 16 residues. CDR3 amino acids: CASSEPGQGPLHEQFF.

The chain couples TRBV10-3 to TRBJ1-6; checking the TCRdb D call of TRBD1 is not possible without DNA. The V gene's germline CDR1 is ENHRY and CDR2 SYGVKD. The CDR3 length is 14 residues. The CDR3 here is CATKRTGNNSPLHF.

V is TRBV2 and J is TRBJ2-6; lacking DNA, the TRBD1 call made by TCRdb goes unchecked. Germline lookup yields CDR1 SNHLY and CDR2 FYNNEI. The CDR3 is made up of 19 amino acids. This CDR3 is CASSPGEGVGGSGANVLTF.

The chain combines TRBV12-3 or TRBV12-4 with TRBJ2-1; as DNA is missing, the TRBD2 call by TCRdb cannot be tested. This CDR3 has 20 residues. CDR3 in amino acids: CASSFISGGARSLAYNEQFF.

This chain links TRBV7-2 with TRBJ1-1. The CDR3 is 12 residues long. In germline, CDR1 is SGHTA, CDR2 FQGNSA. The CDR3 is CASSLSGRSAFF.

This rearrangement joins TRBV6-2 or TRBV6-3 to TRBJ2-2; lacking DNA, the TRBD2 call made by TCRdb goes unchecked. The germline CDR1 and CDR2 sequences are MNHEY and SVGEGT. CDR3 length: 15 residues. The chain's CDR3 is CASSRAGASYGELFF.

V gene TRBV9 combines with J gene TRBJ2-1; the D call from TCRdb, TRBD2, cannot be confirmed without DNA. CDR1 and CDR2 (germline): SGDLS, YYNGEE. This CDR3 comprises 15 residues. CDR3 region: CASSVLAGTSDEQFF. Variable domain in full (rest from reference TRBV9 and TRBJ2-1): DSGVTQTPKHLITATGQRVTLRCSPRSGDLSVYWYQQSLDQGLQFLIQYYNGEERAKGNILERFSAQQFPDLHSELNLSSLELGDSALYFCASSVLAGTSDEQFFGPGTRLTVL.

The chain uses TRBV6-4 and TRBJ2-3; with no DNA, the TCRdb D assignment of TRBD1 cannot be verified. The length of the CDR3 is 15 residues. Germline lookup yields CDR1 MRHNA and CDR2 SNTAGT. The CDR3 reads CASSDDGGGTDTQYF.